These T cell receptor beta chains were read from a single sample in a study of shared clonotypes between healthy human individuals. Some clones are missing from TCRdb's copy, which holds only in-frame ones; the method was immunoSEQ multiplex PCR. Among millions of clones, over 85% were seen once, and the ten largest hold over 0.12%. Sequenced input: naive CD4+ T cells sorted from blood. These receptors all stem from a man between 18 and 35 years old in good health. Both conserved end residues are part of each CDR3. D genes are given only for firm matches. The size of a clone is reported for some rows only, either as once, few or many, or as a class for expanded clones.

v_call	clone_size	d_call	j_call	cdr3_aa	cdr3_nt
TRBV30	few	TRBD1	TRBJ1-5	CAWSVKDRGRQQPQHF	TGTGCCTGGAGTGTAAAGGACAGGGGGAGGCAGCAGCCCCAGCATTTT
TRBV30	few	.	TRBJ1-6	CAWREGNSPLHF	TGTGCCTGGAGGGAGGGGAATTCACCCCTCCACTTT
TRBV7-9	.	.	TRBJ2-1	CASSSTLARSSYNEQFF	TGTGCCAGCAGTTCTACTCTAGCGCGGAGCTCCTACAATGAGCAGTTCTTC
TRBV5-5	.	.	TRBJ2-7	CASSSDSLREQYF	TGTGCCAGCAGCTCGGACTCTCTCCGCGAGCAGTACTTC
TRBV11-3	.	.	TRBJ1-5	CASRLHGDSNQPQHF	TGTGCCAGCAGACTACACGGGGATAGCAATCAGCCCCAGCATTTT
TRBV7-3	.	.	TRBJ2-7	CASSLYPSYEQYF	TGTGCCAGCAGCTTATACCCAAGCTACGAGCAGTACTTC
TRBV5-1	.	.	TRBJ2-1	CASSLEGPYNEQFF	TGCGCCAGCAGCTTGGAGGGGCCCTACAATGAGCAGTTCTTC
TRBV29-1	few	TRBD1	TRBJ1-1	CSASKGGRYTEAFF	TGCAGCGCCAGCAAAGGGGGCAGGTACACTGAAGCTTTCTTT
TRBV7-3	.	TRBD1	TRBJ1-6	CASSLRTGQNSPLHF	TGTGCCAGCAGCTTAAGGACAGGGCAAAATTCACCCCTCCACTTT
TRBV19	few	.	TRBJ1-2	CASRDRDSFGYTF	TGTGCCAGTAGGGACCGCGACAGTTTCGGCTACACCTTC
TRBV10-3	few	TRBD1	TRBJ1-5	CATGQTSNQPQHF	TGTGCCACGGGACAGACTAGCAATCAGCCCCAGCATTTT
TRBV6-5	.	TRBD1	TRBJ1-1	CASMAATGWAFF	TGTGCCAGCATGGCGGCGACAGGGTGGGCTTTCTTT
TRBV2	.	.	TRBJ1-2	CASSAGLSYGYTF	TGTGCCAGCAGTGCAGGGCTCTCCTATGGCTACACCTTC
TRBV10-3	once	TRBD2	TRBJ2-7	CAISEVASGEQYF	TGTGCCATCAGTGAGGTGGCTAGCGGGGAGCAGTACTTC
TRBV29-1	few	TRBD1	TRBJ1-6	CSVHQGADGSPLHF	TGCAGCGTCCACCAGGGGGCTGATGGGTCACCCCTCCACTTT
TRBV19	few	.	TRBJ1-5	CASSNFNQPQHF	TGTGCCAGTAGTAACTTCAATCAGCCCCAGCATTTT
TRBV28	.	.	TRBJ1-5	CASSLYYQGYQPQHF	TGTGCCAGCAGTTTATATTACCAGGGTTATCAGCCCCAGCATTTT
TRBV4-2	once	TRBD2	TRBJ2-3	CASSRREGGPDTQYF	TGTGCCAGCAGCCGACGGGAGGGGGGGCCAGATACGCAGTATTTT
TRBV5-1	.	.	TRBJ2-5	CASRRAGQQETQYF	TGCGCCAGCAGGCGAGCGGGACAGCAGGAGACCCAGTACTTC
TRBV25-1	.	TRBD1	TRBJ1-6	CASSVAGGFSPLHF	TGTGCCAGCAGTGTCGCAGGGGGCTTTTCACCCCTCCACTTT
TRBV7-2	.	TRBD1	TRBJ2-2	CASSLRGRVGELFF	TGTGCCAGCAGCTTAAGGGGGCGGGTCGGGGAGCTGTTTTTT
TRBV5-1	.	.	TRBJ2-7	CASSDTGGAYEQYF	TGCGCCAGCAGCGATACCGGCGGAGCCTACGAGCAGTACTTC
TRBV27	.	.	TRBJ1-5	CASRPNKKPQHF	TGTGCCAGCAGGCCCAATAAGAAGCCCCAGCATTTT
TRBV11-2	.	.	TRBJ1-1	CASGPQGLGNTEAFF	TGTGCCAGCGGTCCCCAGGGGTTGGGGAACACTGAAGCTTTCTTT
TRBV15	few	.	TRBJ2-5	CATSRDGETQYF	TGTGCCACCAGCAGAGATGGAGAGACCCAGTACTTC
TRBV4-3	.	.	TRBJ2-2	CASSRGTLRWTGELFF	TGCGCCAGCAGCCGGGGGACTCTCCGATGGACCGGGGAGCTGTTTTTT
TRBV6-6	.	.	TRBJ2-2	CASSYGTAGELFF	TGTGCCAGCAGTTACGGGACGGCCGGGGAGCTGTTTTTT
TRBV7-2	once	TRBD2	TRBJ2-1	CASSSRRGDNEQFF	TGTGCCAGCAGCTCGCGGCGGGGGGACAATGAGCAGTTCTTC
TRBV4-1	.	.	TRBJ1-2	CASSHSPVRGETNYGYTF	TGCGCCAGCAGCCACTCCCCTGTACGGGGAGAGACTAACTATGGCTACACCTTC
TRBV15	.	.	TRBJ2-7	CATRRDFDSYEQYF	TGTGCCACCAGACGGGACTTCGATTCCTACGAGCAGTACTTC
TRBV5-1	.	TRBD1	TRBJ1-6	CASSLAPQGAPLHF	TGCGCCAGCAGCTTGGCCCCGCAGGGGGCACCCCTCCACTTT
TRBV4-1	.	.	TRBJ1-5	CASSQEGGPSNQPQHF	TGCGCCAGCAGCCAAGAGGGGGGGCCTAGCAATCAGCCCCAGCATTTT
TRBV5-1	.	.	TRBJ2-5	CASSSPPNQETQYF	TGCGCCAGCAGCTCCCCCCCGAACCAAGAGACCCAGTACTTC
TRBV13	.	.	TRBJ2-3	CASSSSRGDTDTQYF	TGTGCCAGCAGCTCCAGTAGGGGGGACACAGATACGCAGTATTTT
TRBV25-1	.	TRBD1	TRBJ1-1	CASSERDRTMNTEAFF	TGTGCCAGCAGTGAACGGGACAGAACGATGAACACTGAAGCTTTCTTT
TRBV29-1	.	.	TRBJ2-3	CSVPPTEGEGTDTQYF	TGCAGCGTCCCCCCAACGGAAGGGGAGGGCACAGATACGCAGTATTTT
TRBV4-1	.	TRBD2	TRBJ2-3	CASSQGRLAELTDTQYF	TGCGCCAGCAGCCAAGGTCGTCTAGCGGAGCTCACAGATACGCAGTATTTT
TRBV6-6	.	.	TRBJ1-3	CASSPLSGSGNTIYF	TGTGCCAGCAGCCCCCTGTCGGGCTCTGGAAACACCATATATTTT
TRBV6-5	.	.	TRBJ2-5	CASSYRGTETQYF	TGTGCCAGCAGTTACAGGGGGACGGAGACCCAGTACTTC
TRBV15	.	.	TRBJ2-2	CATSRKTPQGTGELFF	TGTGCCACCAGCAGGAAGACACCCCAGGGCACCGGGGAGCTGTTTTTT
TRBV6-1	.	.	TRBJ1-1	CASREETGRAFF	TGTGCCAGCAGGGAAGAAACAGGTAGAGCTTTCTTT
TRBV27	once	TRBD1	TRBJ2-7	CASSPILRGRRPYEQYF	TGTGCCAGCAGTCCTATCCTCAGGGGGCGAAGGCCCTACGAGCAGTACTTC
TRBV5-1	.	.	TRBJ2-3	CASTTTGSRGTDTQYF	TGCGCCAGCACGACCACCGGGTCAAGAGGCACAGATACGCAGTATTTT
TRBV29-1	once	.	TRBJ1-2	CSVRDNQNYGYTF	TGCAGCGTCCGGGACAATCAGAACTATGGCTACACCTTC
TRBV30	.	.	TRBJ2-5	CAWSARGRGGAETQYF	TGTGCCTGGAGTGCCAGAGGGAGAGGGGGAGCGGAGACCCAGTACTTC
TRBV19	.	.	TRBJ2-2	CASTGLATTGELFF	TGTGCCAGTACAGGACTGGCTACTACCGGGGAGCTGTTTTTT
TRBV15	.	TRBD2	TRBJ2-1	CATSRVRASGSGNNEQFF	TGTGCCACCAGCAGAGTAAGAGCTAGCGGGAGTGGTAACAATGAGCAGTTCTTC
TRBV4-1	.	.	TRBJ1-2	CASSQEWEVTGYTF	TGCGCCAGCAGCCAAGAATGGGAGGTCACGGGCTACACCTTC
TRBV6-5	.	.	TRBJ1-1	CASRQTVNTEAFF	TGTGCCAGCAGACAGACGGTGAACACTGAAGCTTTCTTT
TRBV11-2	.	TRBD1	TRBJ1-6	CASSGQGSNSPLHF	TGTGCCAGCAGCGGACAGGGTAGCAATTCACCCCTCCACTTT
TRBV11-2	.	TRBD2	TRBJ2-1	CASSSPSGTSGYNEQFF	TGTGCCAGCAGCTCCCCGAGTGGGACTAGCGGGTACAATGAGCAGTTCTTC
TRBV4-1	.	TRBD2	TRBJ2-7	CASSQGLAGTYEQYF	TGCGCCAGCAGCCAAGGGCTAGCGGGAACCTACGAGCAGTACTTC
TRBV7-2	.	.	TRBJ1-2	CASSPGSANYGYTF	TGTGCCAGCAGCCCCGGCTCAGCCAACTATGGCTACACCTTC
TRBV7-9	.	.	TRBJ1-1	CASSLADFGTEAFF	TGTGCCAGCAGCTTAGCGGATTTCGGCACTGAAGCTTTCTTT
TRBV6-1	.	.	TRBJ2-7	CASRDGGSYEQYF	TGTGCCAGCAGGGACGGGGGCTCCTACGAGCAGTACTTC